The sequence of this T cell receptor beta chain was determined in a study of cytomegalovirus exposure and HLA in healthy donors. Regarding this clone: The sample has other DNA sequences that encode this CDR3 too.

The PCR used 60 Vbeta and 13 Jbeta primers. As processed by the authors: Tens of millions of unique TCR beta chains, roughly 11 million shared, were counted in a later analysis. The protocol was immunoSEQ multiplex PCR, while the TCRdb copy is restricted to in-frame clones and leaves out a portion. V, J and clone size were drawn from that table, and D and trimming were deduced from the DNA. The table records some 170,000 clones, about 10% of them present only once. The source of this sequence is a woman in her 30s in good health and CMV-seropositive. The sample taken for sequencing was PBMCs.

The CDR3 here is CASSPGTGSNQPQHF. As DNA, the CDR3 is TGTGCCAGCAGTCCCGGGACAGGCAGTAATCAGCCCCAGCATTTT. V gene TRBV27 combines with J gene TRBJ1-5; 8 bases match TRBD1. Germline assignment: CDR1 MNHEY and CDR2 SMNVEV (reference sequence). This CDR3 is built from 15 residues. With V trimmed by 5 bases and J by 4 bases, 7 bases remained unmatched.